This T cell receptor beta chain was profiled in a study of blood T cell repertoires in COVID-19. Turning to the study itself: Sites in the United States, Italy and Spain provided acute and convalescent COVID-19 samples. PBMCs, B-cell-depleted T cells, or T cells were the source of the cDNA or gDNA that made up the material.

This CDR3 region has 11 residues. Trimming shortened V by 8 bases and J by 13 bases, and 17 bases separated the two germline ends. The V gene's germline CDR1 is MDHEN and CDR2 SYDVKM. In the authors' workflow: The assay estimated nucleated cells by amplifying reference gene primers. Repertoires were generated with immunoSEQ multiplex PCR, while TCRdb's copy carries only in-frame clones and drops some. V, J and clone size are those of that table, while D and trimming were read from the DNA. Of 200,000 to 250,000 clones listed, roughly 84% are singletons. This TCR came from an elderly woman with acute or convalescent COVID-19. The rearrangement links TRBV28 to TRBJ1-2; D may be TRBD1 (6 bases). Source material: peripheral blood. CDR3: CASQKWTVPTF. The CDR3 DNA follows: TGTGCCAGCCAAAAGTGGACAGTGCCCACCTTC.